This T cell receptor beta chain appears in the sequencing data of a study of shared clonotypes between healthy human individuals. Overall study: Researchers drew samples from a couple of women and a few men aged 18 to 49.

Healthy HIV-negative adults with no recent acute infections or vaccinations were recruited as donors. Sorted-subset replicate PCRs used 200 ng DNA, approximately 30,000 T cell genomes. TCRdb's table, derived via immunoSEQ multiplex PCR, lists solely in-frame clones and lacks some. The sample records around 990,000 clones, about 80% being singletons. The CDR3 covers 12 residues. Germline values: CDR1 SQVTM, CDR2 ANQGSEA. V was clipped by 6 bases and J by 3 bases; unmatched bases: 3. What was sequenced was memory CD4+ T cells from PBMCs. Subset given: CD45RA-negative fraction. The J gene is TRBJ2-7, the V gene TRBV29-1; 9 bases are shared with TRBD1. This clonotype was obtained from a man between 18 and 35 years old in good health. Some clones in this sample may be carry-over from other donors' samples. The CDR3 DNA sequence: TGCAGCGTACAGGGGGCATACTACGAGCAGTACTTC. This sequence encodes CSVQGAYYEQYF.